This T cell receptor beta chain was captured in a study of blood T cell repertoires in COVID-19. Measured with immunoSEQ multiplex PCR; TCRdb has only the in-frame clones, and not every one. The sample lists about half a million clones, approximately 90% occurring once. Comment on this clone: The same CDR3 is also encoded by other DNA sequences in this sample.

The germline gives CDR1 MDHEN, CDR2 SYDVKM. The germline V and J ends were trimmed by 2 bases and 11 bases, with 9 bases remaining between them. CDR3 length: 11 amino acids. The TCR sequence derives from a woman aged 60-75 years who had recovered from COVID-19. The chain is built from TRBV28 and TRBJ1-2; D is perhaps TRBD1 (5 bases). Sequencing was performed on PBMCs or T cells enriched from blood (not recorded which). DNA of the CDR3: TGTGCCAGCAGTTTACAGGGAGGGTACACCTTC. This gives the protein CASSLQGGYTF.